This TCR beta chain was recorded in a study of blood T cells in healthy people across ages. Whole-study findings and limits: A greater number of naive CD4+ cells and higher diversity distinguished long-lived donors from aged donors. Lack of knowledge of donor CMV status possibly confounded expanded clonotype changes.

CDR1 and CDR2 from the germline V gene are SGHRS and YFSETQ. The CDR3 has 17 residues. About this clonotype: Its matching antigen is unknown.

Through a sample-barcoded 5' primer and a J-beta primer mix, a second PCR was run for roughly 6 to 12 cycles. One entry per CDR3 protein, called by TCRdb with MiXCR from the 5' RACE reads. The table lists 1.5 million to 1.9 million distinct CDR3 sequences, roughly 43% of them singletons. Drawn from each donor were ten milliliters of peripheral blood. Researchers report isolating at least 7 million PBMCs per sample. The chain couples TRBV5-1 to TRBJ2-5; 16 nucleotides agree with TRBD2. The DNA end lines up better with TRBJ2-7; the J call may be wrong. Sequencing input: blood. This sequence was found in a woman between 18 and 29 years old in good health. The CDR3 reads CASSRTGTSGRVGEQYF. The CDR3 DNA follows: TGCGCCAGCAGCAGAACCGGGACTAGCGGGAGGGTCGGCGAGCAGTACTTC.